What follows is one T cell receptor beta chain and its context. The antigen remains unidentified. As to time point: sample taken at primary tumor resection. From tumor, nontumor lung or frozen PBMC, whole RNA was taken unsorted for sequencing. TCRdb processed the 5' RACE reads anew with MiXCR; each CDR3 protein has one entry. The table lists tens of thousands of distinct CDR3 sequences, 6.5% to 9% of them singletons, with under 30% in the top ten. This sample is drawn from a study of spatial heterogeneity in lung cancer. Background on the study: Consistently, beta-chain sequences turned up in larger numbers than alpha-chain sequences did. Study-wide results and caveats: Ubiquitous, expanded tumor-derived TCRs were more frequently observed in blood at resection than at follow-up.

Between the trimmed V and J ends, which lost 4 bases and 4 bases, there was a span of 13 bases. The CDR3 sequence is 14 residues long. The germline V gene encodes CDR1 LNHDA and CDR2 SQIVND (reference sequence). The gene calls are TRBV19 and TRBJ1-2, with D possibly being TRBD1 (6 bases). This receptor was identified in a male donor with early-stage non-small cell lung cancer. Sequencing used PBMCs, obtained at surgery. This CDR3 is CASSKDRSSYGYTF. The CDR3 coding sequence is TGTGCCAGTAGTAAGGACAGAAGTTCCTATGGCTACACCTTC.